These T cell receptor beta chains were read from a single sample in a study of cytomegalovirus exposure and HLA in healthy donors. Repertoires were generated with immunoSEQ multiplex PCR, while TCRdb's copy carries only in-frame clones and drops some. The sample has 150,000 to 200,000 clones; approximately 85% are singletons. Sequenced input: PBMCs. The receptors originated from a man aged 18 to 29 in good health and CMV-seropositive. Both conserved end residues are part of each CDR3. Fields, in order: V gene, J gene, D gene, clone size, CDR3 DNA, CDR3 protein. D genes are given only for firm matches. The size field is filled for only some rows; it gives once, few, many or a size class.

TRBV5-4	TRBJ1-2	TRBD1	.	TGTGCCAGCAGCTTGTTAGGGGGGACAGGTCGCTATGGCTACACCTTC	CASSLLGGTGRYGYTF
TRBV7-8	TRBJ1-1	TRBD1	.	TGTGCCAGCAGCTCGATACAGGGGGAAACTGAAGCTTTCTTT	CASSSIQGETEAFF
TRBV6-1	TRBJ2-7	.	.	TGTGCCAGCAGTGAATGGGGGCAGTTTGCCGAACCCTACGAGCAGTACTTC	CASSEWGQFAEPYEQYF
TRBV7-3	TRBJ1-2	.	.	TGTGCCAGCAGCTTTATGGACACCCTGCGGAATGGCTACACCTTC	CASSFMDTLRNGYTF
TRBV14	TRBJ2-1	.	.	TGTGCCAGCAGCCTAACAGTGTACAATGAGCAGTTCTTC	CASSLTVYNEQFF
TRBV7-2	TRBJ2-1	.	.	TGTGCCAGCAGCTTACTTAGCGATTCACGGGAGCAGTTCTTC	CASSLLSDSREQFF
TRBV9	TRBJ1-1	.	.	TGTGCCAGCAGCTATACAGGGTCTAACACTGAAGCTTTCTTT	CASSYTGSNTEAFF
TRBV11-3	TRBJ2-5	.	once	TGTGCCAGCAGCTCCGGCGGAGAGACCCAGTACTTC	CASSSGGETQYF
TRBV6-1	TRBJ1-3	.	.	TGTGCCAGCAGTGAAGTCAGGTATAATGGAAACACCATATATTTT	CASSEVRYNGNTIYF
TRBV5-8	TRBJ2-7	.	.	TGTGCCAGCAGCGCAGGCCCGGCCATCTACGAGCAGTACTTC	CASSAGPAIYEQYF
TRBV5-1	TRBJ2-1	.	once	TGCGCCAGCAGCTTGACAGCAAACAATGAGCAGTTCTTC	CASSLTANNEQFF
TRBV11-2	TRBJ1-1	TRBD1	.	TGTGCCAGCAGCTCTCAGGGGGTGACTGAAGCTTTCTTT	CASSSQGVTEAFF
TRBV15	TRBJ1-2	.	.	TGTGCCACCAGCAGAGTGCGGGATGGCTACACCTTC	CATSRVRDGYTF
TRBV21-1	TRBJ1-2	.	.	TGTGCCAGCAGGAACGCGGACAGGGGGCAGGGGTATGGCTACACCTTC	CASRNADRGQGYGYTF
TRBV19	TRBJ2-7	TRBD1	.	TGTGCCAGTAGTAATTGGGACAGGTACGAGCAGTACTTC	CASSNWDRYEQYF
TRBV6-6	TRBJ1-2	.	once	TGTGCCAGCAGTTACGTTACACGCGGTAACTATGGCTACACCTTC	CASSYVTRGNYGYTF
TRBV2	TRBJ1-2	.	.	TGTGCCAGCAAATCGGAGGGAAACTATGGCTACACCTTC	CASKSEGNYGYTF
TRBV12-2	TRBJ1-1	.	.	TGTGCAAGTCGCTTAGCGAAAGACAGCAGGAACACTGAAGCTTTCTTT	CASRLAKDSRNTEAFF
TRBV7-2	TRBJ2-7	TRBD1	.	TGTGCCAGCAGCTTATCAACCGGGACAGGTTACGAGCAGTACTTC	CASSLSTGTGYEQYF
TRBV10-3	TRBJ2-7	.	.	TGTGCCATCAGTGATCCGACTAAACTAGACCACTCCTACGAGCAGTACTTC	CAISDPTKLDHSYEQYF
TRBV13	TRBJ2-6	.	.	TGTGCCAGCAGCTCCCCCCCCGGAGGGGCCAACGGCCTGACTTTC	CASSSPPGGANGLTF
TRBV7-3	TRBJ2-1	TRBD2	.	TGTGCCAGCAGCCTTGCCCCGAGGACTAGCGGGGGGACCTACAATGAGCAGTTCTTC	CASSLAPRTSGGTYNEQFF
TRBV5-3	TRBJ1-6	.	.	TGTGCCAGAAGCCCATACAACCTCCCAGGTGTTTCACCCCTCCACTTT	CARSPYNLPGVSPLHF
TRBV4-3	TRBJ2-1	.	.	TGCGCCAGCAGCCAAGATACCCTTCAACTCAATGAGCAGTTCTTC	CASSQDTLQLNEQFF
TRBV13	TRBJ1-1	.	.	TGTGCCAGCAGCTTAAGGGGCGCGAACACTGAAGCTTTCTTT	CASSLRGANTEAFF
TRBV5-1	TRBJ2-1	TRBD2	few	TGCGCCAGCAGCCCTGGACTAGCGGGGGGTAACAATGAGCAGTTCTTC	CASSPGLAGGNNEQFF
TRBV6-5	TRBJ1-6	.	.	TGTGCCAGCAGCCAATTTGGGACAAAGGGTTCACCCCTCCACTTT	CASSQFGTKGSPLHF
TRBV9	TRBJ1-6	.	.	TGTGCCAGCAGCGCCGACGGGGGTTCCTATAATTCACCCCTCCACTTT	CASSADGGSYNSPLHF
TRBV2	TRBJ2-3	.	.	TGTGCCAGCAGTGAAGGGCCGCCTTTT	CASSEGPPF
TRBV2	TRBJ2-4	.	.	TGTGCCAGCAGGGGGTCGCAGGGAGGCAGTCAGTACTTC	CASRGSQGGSQYF
TRBV5-4	TRBJ2-7	.	.	TGTGCCAGCAGTCTATCCGACAGTTATAGAGAGCAGTACTTC	CASSLSDSYREQYF
TRBV18	TRBJ2-7	TRBD1	once	TGTGCCAGCTCACCATCCACAGGGGCCGAGCAGTACTTC	CASSPSTGAEQYF